The rows below give T cell receptor beta chains drawn from one sample of a study of cytomegalovirus exposure and HLA in healthy donors. The data were produced by immunoSEQ multiplex PCR, yet TCRdb's version contains in-frame clones alone and is incomplete. The data show around 72,000 clones, about 80% seen once. The sequencing sample was made of PBMCs. Receptor source: a man aged 45-65 years in good health and CMV-seronegative. Each CDR3 is given with its conserved first and last residue. Each record gives: V gene, D gene, J gene, clone size, CDR3 protein, CDR3 DNA. A D gene is named only where the DNA matches it firmly. Only some rows state a clone size, as once, few, many or a class for expanded clones.

V gene: TRBV4-1
D gene: -
J gene: TRBJ1-3
clone size: -
CDR3 protein: CASSQDMPGLLLGNTIYF
CDR3 DNA: TGCGCCAGCAGCCAAGACATGCCGGGTCTCCTACTAGGGAACACCATATATTTT

V gene: TRBV28
D gene: TRBD1
J gene: TRBJ1-1
clone size: -
CDR3 protein: CASKGPTGLLAEAFF
CDR3 DNA: TGTGCCAGCAAGGGTCCGACAGGGCTTTTAGCTGAAGCTTTCTTT

V gene: TRBV27
D gene: -
J gene: TRBJ1-1
clone size: -
CDR3 protein: CASTPAGSMNTEAFF
CDR3 DNA: TGTGCCAGCACCCCTGCGGGTAGCATGAACACTGAAGCTTTCTTT

V gene: TRBV12-5
D gene: -
J gene: TRBJ2-7
clone size: -
CDR3 protein: CASGFGNEQYF
CDR3 DNA: TGTGCTAGTGGTTTCGGGAACGAGCAGTACTTC

V gene: TRBV2
D gene: TRBD2
J gene: TRBJ2-2
clone size: -
CDR3 protein: CASGDYSTGELFF
CDR3 DNA: TGTGCCAGCGGGGACTACAGCACCGGGGAGCTGTTTTTT

V gene: TRBV14
D gene: -
J gene: TRBJ1-1
clone size: once
CDR3 protein: CASSQNRAPNTEAFF
CDR3 DNA: TGTGCCAGCAGCCAGAACAGGGCCCCGAACACTGAAGCTTTCTTT

V gene: TRBV18
D gene: TRBD1
J gene: TRBJ1-3
clone size: -
CDR3 protein: CASSPETGAGNTIYF
CDR3 DNA: TGTGCCAGCTCACCAGAGACAGGGGCTGGAAACACCATATATTTT

V gene: TRBV5-6
D gene: TRBD1
J gene: TRBJ2-2
clone size: -
CDR3 protein: CASSWTGVRELFF
CDR3 DNA: TGTGCCAGCAGCTGGACAGGTGTAAGGGAGCTGTTTTTT

V gene: TRBV6-5
D gene: TRBD1
J gene: TRBJ1-6
clone size: few
CDR3 protein: CASSRDRGNSPLHF
CDR3 DNA: TGTGCCAGCAGTCGGGACAGGGGTAATTCACCCCTCCACTTT

V gene: TRBV9
D gene: TRBD2
J gene: TRBJ2-3
clone size: few
CDR3 protein: CASSTTSSGGPTDTQYF
CDR3 DNA: TGTGCCAGCAGCACTACTTCTAGCGGGGGCCCCACAGATACGCAGTATTTT

V gene: TRBV5-1
D gene: TRBD1
J gene: TRBJ2-7
clone size: -
CDR3 protein: CASSPDRIYEQYF
CDR3 DNA: TGCGCCAGCAGCCCGGACAGGATTTACGAGCAGTACTTC

V gene: TRBV6-6
D gene: -
J gene: TRBJ2-7
clone size: -
CDR3 protein: CASRPRDSGYEQYF
CDR3 DNA: TGTGCCAGCAGACCTCGGGACTCGGGATACGAGCAGTACTTC

V gene: TRBV27
D gene: TRBD1
J gene: TRBJ1-6
clone size: -
CDR3 protein: CASRQGGTVNNSPLHF
CDR3 DNA: TGTGCCAGCAGACAGGGGGGGACAGTTAATAATTCACCCCTCCACTTT

V gene: TRBV27
D gene: TRBD2
J gene: TRBJ2-1
clone size: -
CDR3 protein: CASTSGGRDEQFF
CDR3 DNA: TGTGCCAGCACTAGCGGGGGGAGGGATGAGCAGTTCTTC

V gene: TRBV28
D gene: -
J gene: TRBJ1-1
clone size: -
CDR3 protein: CASSSDMNTEAFF
CDR3 DNA: TGTGCCAGCAGTTCCGACATGAACACTGAAGCTTTCTTT

V gene: TRBV28
D gene: -
J gene: TRBJ2-2
clone size: -
CDR3 protein: CASSNQARGAGELFF
CDR3 DNA: TGTGCCAGCAGCAATCAGGCGCGGGGTGCCGGGGAGCTGTTTTTT

V gene: TRBV18
D gene: -
J gene: TRBJ1-2
clone size: -
CDR3 protein: CASSPTGTQVYGYTF
CDR3 DNA: TGTGCCAGCTCACCAACCGGGACACAAGTCTATGGCTACACCTTC

V gene: TRBV7-9
D gene: -
J gene: TRBJ1-5
clone size: few
CDR3 protein: CASSPPTIDQPQHF
CDR3 DNA: TGTGCCAGCAGCCCCCCGACAATTGATCAGCCCCAGCATTTT

V gene: TRBV7-9
D gene: -
J gene: TRBJ2-7
clone size: -
CDR3 protein: CASSLTGGISYEQYF
CDR3 DNA: TGTGCCAGCAGCTTAACCGGGGGAATTTCCTACGAGCAGTACTTC

V gene: TRBV2
D gene: -
J gene: TRBJ1-4
clone size: -
CDR3 protein: CASSLKREEKLFF
CDR3 DNA: TGTGCCAGCAGCCTTAAGCGGGAGGAAAAACTGTTTTTT

V gene: TRBV10-2
D gene: TRBD2
J gene: TRBJ2-1
clone size: -
CDR3 protein: CASLRGGSYNEQFF
CDR3 DNA: TGCGCCAGCTTGAGGGGCGGGAGTTACAATGAGCAGTTCTTC

V gene: TRBV5-6
D gene: TRBD1
J gene: TRBJ1-3
clone size: -
CDR3 protein: CASSLTGGIGNTIYF
CDR3 DNA: TGTGCCAGCAGTTTGACAGGGGGCATTGGAAACACCATATATTTT

V gene: TRBV12-5
D gene: TRBD1
J gene: TRBJ1-5
clone size: -
CDR3 protein: CASGAGQGAWQPQHF
CDR3 DNA: TGTGCTAGTGGCGCGGGGCAGGGGGCTTGGCAGCCCCAGCATTTT

V gene: TRBV30
D gene: -
J gene: TRBJ2-1
clone size: -
CDR3 protein: CAWSAGLRGNEQFF
CDR3 DNA: TGTGCCTGGAGTGCAGGACTGCGCGGCAATGAGCAGTTCTTC

V gene: TRBV19
D gene: TRBD1
J gene: TRBJ2-1
clone size: -
CDR3 protein: CASSGDSHNEQFF
CDR3 DNA: TGTGCCAGTAGTGGGGACAGCCACAATGAGCAGTTCTTC

V gene: TRBV28
D gene: -
J gene: TRBJ1-5
clone size: -
CDR3 protein: CASRGGRYQPQHF
CDR3 DNA: TGTGCCAGCCGAGGGGGAAGGTATCAGCCCCAGCATTTT

V gene: TRBV5-1
D gene: TRBD1
J gene: TRBJ1-4
clone size: -
CDR3 protein: CASSPTGQAHNEKLFF
CDR3 DNA: TGCGCCAGCAGCCCGACCGGACAGGCCCACAATGAAAAACTGTTTTTT